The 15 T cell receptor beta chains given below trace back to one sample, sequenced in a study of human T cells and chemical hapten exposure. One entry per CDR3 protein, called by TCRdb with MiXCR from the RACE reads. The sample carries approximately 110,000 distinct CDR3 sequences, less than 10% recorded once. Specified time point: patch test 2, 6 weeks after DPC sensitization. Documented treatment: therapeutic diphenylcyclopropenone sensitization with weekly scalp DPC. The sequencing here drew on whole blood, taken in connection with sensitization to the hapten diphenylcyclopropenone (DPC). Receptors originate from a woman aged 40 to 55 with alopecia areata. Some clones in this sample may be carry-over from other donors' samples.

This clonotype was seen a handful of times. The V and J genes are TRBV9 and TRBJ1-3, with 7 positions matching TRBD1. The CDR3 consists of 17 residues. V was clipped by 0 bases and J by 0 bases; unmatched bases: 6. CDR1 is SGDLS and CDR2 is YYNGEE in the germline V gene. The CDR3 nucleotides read TGTGCCAGCAGCGTAGGTGGGACAGTGAGCTCTGGAAACACCATATATTTT. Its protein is CASSVGGTVSSGNTIYF. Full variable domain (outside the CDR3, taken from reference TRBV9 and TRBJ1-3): DSGVTQTPKHLITATGQRVTLRCSPRSGDLSVYWYQQSLDQGLQFLIQYYNGEERAKGNILERFSAQQFPDLHSELNLSSLELGDSALYFCASSVGGTVSSGNTIYFGEGSWLTVV.

DNA for the CDR3: TGTGCCAGCACCGGGGACTACAACTCCTACGAGCAGTACTTC. It translates to CASTGDYNSYEQYF. The rearrangement joins TRBV5-7 to TRBJ2-7; TRBD2 aligns across 7 bases. TRBV5-7 is classed as an ORF, of uncertain function. The CDR3 covers 14 residues. The junction had 6 bases not matched to a gene; V was cut back by 6 bases and J by 0 bases.

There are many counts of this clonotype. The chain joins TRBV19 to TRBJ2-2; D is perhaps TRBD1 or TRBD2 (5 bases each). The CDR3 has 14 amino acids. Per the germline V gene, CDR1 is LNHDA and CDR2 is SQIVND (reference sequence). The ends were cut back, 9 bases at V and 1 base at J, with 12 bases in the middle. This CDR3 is CASKGTGNTGELFF. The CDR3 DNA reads TGTGCCAGCAAAGGGACGGGGAACACCGGGGAGCTGTTTTTT.

This CDR3 reads CASSAQVRSYNEQFF. In nucleotides, the CDR3 is TGTGCCAGCAGCGCACAGGTACGCTCCTACAATGAGCAGTTCTTC. The chain has TRBV11-1 and TRBJ2-1; possibly TRBD1 for D (5 bases). The CDR3 has 15 amino acids. V lost 5 bases, J lost 0 bases, and 11 bases lay in between. Germline lookup yields CDR1 SGHAT and CDR2 FQDESV (reference sequence). Full variable domain (remainder filled in from reference TRBV11-1 and TRBJ2-1): EAEVAQSPRYKITEKSQAVAFWCDPISGHATLYWYRQILGQGPELLVQFQDESVVDDSQLPKDRFSAERLKGVDSTLKIQPAELGDSAMYLCASSAQVRSYNEQFFGPGTRLTVL.

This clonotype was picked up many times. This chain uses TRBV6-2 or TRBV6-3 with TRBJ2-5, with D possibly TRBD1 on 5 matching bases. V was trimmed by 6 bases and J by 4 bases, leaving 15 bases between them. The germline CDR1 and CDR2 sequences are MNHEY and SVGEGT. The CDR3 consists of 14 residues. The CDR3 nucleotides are TGTGCCAGCAGGAAGGGGCTCTCGGGAGAGACCCAGTACTTC. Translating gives CASRKGLSGETQYF.

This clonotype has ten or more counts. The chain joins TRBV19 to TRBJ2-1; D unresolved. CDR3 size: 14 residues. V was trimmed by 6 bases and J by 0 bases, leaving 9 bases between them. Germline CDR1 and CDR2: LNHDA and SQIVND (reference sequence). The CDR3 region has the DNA TGTGCCAGTAGGCGTCCTAGCTCCTACAATGAGCAGTTCTTC. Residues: CASRRPSSYNEQFF.

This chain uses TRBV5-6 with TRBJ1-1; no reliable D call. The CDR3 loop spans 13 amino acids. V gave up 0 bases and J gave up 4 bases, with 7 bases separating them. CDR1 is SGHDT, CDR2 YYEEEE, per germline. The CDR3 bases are TGTGCCAGCAGCTTGGCGGGCGCCACTGAAGCTTTCTTT. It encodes CASSLAGATEAFF.

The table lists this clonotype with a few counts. The CDR3 spells CASTKFGQGYEQYF. The CDR3 region has the DNA TGTGCCAGCACCAAATTCGGACAGGGCTACGAGCAGTACTTC. The chain recombines TRBV12-3 or TRBV12-4 with TRBJ2-7, with 8 bases lining up with TRBD1. With V trimmed by 7 bases and J by 3 bases, 8 bases remained unmatched. The CDR3 is 14 amino acids.

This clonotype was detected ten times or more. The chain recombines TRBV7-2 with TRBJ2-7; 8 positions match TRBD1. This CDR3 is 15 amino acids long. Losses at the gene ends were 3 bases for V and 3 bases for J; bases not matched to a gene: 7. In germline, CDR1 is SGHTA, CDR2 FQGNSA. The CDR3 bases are TGTGCCAGCAGCTTTTCCGGGACAGGATTCTACGAGCAGTACTTC. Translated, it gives CASSFSGTGFYEQYF.

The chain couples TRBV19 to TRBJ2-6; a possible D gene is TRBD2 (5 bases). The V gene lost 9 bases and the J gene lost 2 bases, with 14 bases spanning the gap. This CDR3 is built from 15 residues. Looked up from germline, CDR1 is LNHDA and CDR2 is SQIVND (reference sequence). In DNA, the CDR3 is TGTGCCAGCCAATCCCAGCGGACTGGGGCCAACGTCCTGACTTTC. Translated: CASQSQRTGANVLTF.

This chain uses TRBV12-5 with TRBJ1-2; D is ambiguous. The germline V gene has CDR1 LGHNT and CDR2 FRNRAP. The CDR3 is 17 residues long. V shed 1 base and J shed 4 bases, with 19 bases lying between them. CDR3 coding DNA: TGTGCTAGTGGTTTGGACCTCCCGGGCGAGGAAAGCTATGGCTACACCTTC. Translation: CASGLDLPGEESYGYTF. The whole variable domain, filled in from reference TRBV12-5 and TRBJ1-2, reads DARVTQTPRHKVTEMGQEVTMRCQPILGHNTVFWYRQTMMQGLELLAYFRNRAPLDDSGMPKDRFSAEMPDATLATLKIQPSEPRDSAVYFCASGLDLPGEESYGYTFGSGTRLTVV.

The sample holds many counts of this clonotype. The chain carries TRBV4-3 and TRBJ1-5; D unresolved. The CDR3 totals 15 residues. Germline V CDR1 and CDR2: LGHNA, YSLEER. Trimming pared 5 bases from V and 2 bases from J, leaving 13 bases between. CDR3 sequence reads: CASSERVLGNQPQHF. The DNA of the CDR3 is TGCGCCAGCAGCGAAAGGGTGTTGGGCAATCAGCCCCAGCATTTT.

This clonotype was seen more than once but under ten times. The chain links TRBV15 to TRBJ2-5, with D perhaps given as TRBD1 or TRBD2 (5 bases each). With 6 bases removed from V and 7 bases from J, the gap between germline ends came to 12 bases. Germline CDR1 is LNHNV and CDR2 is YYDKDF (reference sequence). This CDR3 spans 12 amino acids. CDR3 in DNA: TGTGCCACCAGGCCGACTGGGGGGACCCAGTACTTC. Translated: CATRPTGGTQYF.

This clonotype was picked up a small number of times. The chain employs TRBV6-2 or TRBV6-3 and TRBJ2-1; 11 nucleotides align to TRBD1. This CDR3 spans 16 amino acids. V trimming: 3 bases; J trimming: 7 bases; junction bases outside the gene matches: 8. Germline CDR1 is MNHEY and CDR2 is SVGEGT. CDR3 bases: TGTGCCAGCAGTTATCACGGACAGGGGGCTGTTAATGAGCAGTTCTTC. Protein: CASSYHGQGAVNEQFF.

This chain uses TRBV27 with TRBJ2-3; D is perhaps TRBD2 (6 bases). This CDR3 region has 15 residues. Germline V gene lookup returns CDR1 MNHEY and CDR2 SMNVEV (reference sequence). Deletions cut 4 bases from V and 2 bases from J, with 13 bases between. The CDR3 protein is CASSSRTTYTDTQYF. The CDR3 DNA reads TGTGCCAGCAGTTCAAGGACTACCTACACAGATACGCAGTATTTT.